This T cell receptor (beta chain) was sequenced for a study of blood T cell repertoires in COVID-19. Overall study context: Spain, Italy and the United States supplied samples that represented acute and convalescent COVID-19. Sources were T cells, B-cell-depleted T cells, or PBMCs; the material itself was cDNA or gDNA.

Regarding this clone: This same CDR3 is encoded by further DNA sequences in the sample.

In the original analysis: From reference gene primer amplification, estimates of nucleated cell counts were derived. Sequenced by immunoSEQ multiplex PCR; TCRdb stores in-frame clones only, minus some. V and J calls plus clone size are reproduced from that table; the DNA served to infer D and trimming. Here the sample spans tens of thousands of clones, approximately 90% being singletons. Germline CDR1 LNHDA, CDR2 SQIVND (reference sequence). CDR3 length equals 15 residues. The junction had 2 bases not matched to a gene; V was cut back by 4 bases and J by 2 bases. The specimen sequenced was peripheral blood. This receptor was obtained from a man aged 55 to 70 with acute or convalescent COVID-19. This chain connects TRBV19 to TRBJ1-5; 10 positions match TRBD1. In nucleotides, the CDR3 is TGTGCCAGTAGTACCGGGACAGGGGGCAATCAGCCCCAGCATTTT. Protein: CASSTGTGGNQPQHF.